The 15 T cell receptor beta chains in this list originate from one sample, sequenced in a study of cytomegalovirus exposure and HLA in healthy donors. The PCR was carried out with 60 Vbeta primers and 13 Jbeta primers. The method was immunoSEQ multiplex PCR; TCRdb's version includes in-frame clones alone and lacks a portion of them. The sample lists 85,000 to 95,000 clones; around 68% were seen once. The sequencing sample was made of PBMCs. These receptors all come from a man younger than 45 in good health and CMV-seropositive.

CDR3 in DNA: TGTGCCAGCAGCCCAGCCCGGACTCATACCGGGGAGCTGTTTTTT. Translating it yields CASSPARTHTGELFF. The chain is built from TRBV7-2 and TRBJ2-2; TRBD2 is a possible D gene (5 bases). The V gene's germline CDR1 is SGHTA and CDR2 FQGNSA. The CDR3 has 15 amino acids. The V and J ends lost 5 bases and 5 bases respectively, with 15 bases between them.

The gene calls are TRBV29-1 and TRBJ2-1; 11 bases agree with TRBD2. Germline V gene sequence: CDR1 SQVTM, CDR2 ANQGSEA. Trimming at V came to 6 bases and at J to 7 bases, leaving 11 bases not matched to a gene. CDR3 size: 15 residues. Written as DNA, the CDR3 is TGCAGCGTGGACCCGGGACTAGCGGCGATTAATGAGCAGTTCTTC. This encodes CSVDPGLAAINEQFF.

J is TRBJ1-1 and V is TRBV9; the D is unclear. Trimming cost V 0 bases and J 5 bases, with 14 bases left between them. Germline lookup yields CDR1 SGDLS and CDR2 YYNGEE. The CDR3 length is 15 residues. The CDR3 bases are TGTGCCAGCAGCGTAGCTCAAGCCGGCGGGACTGAAGCTTTCTTT. It yields the protein CASSVAQAGGTEAFF. Together with reference TRBV9 and TRBJ1-1, the CDR3 gives the full variable domain: DSGVTQTPKHLITATGQRVTLRCSPRSGDLSVYWYQQSLDQGLQFLIQYYNGEERAKGNILERFSAQQFPDLHSELNLSSLELGDSALYFCASSVAQAGGTEAFFGQGTRLTVV.

This clone was detected a few times. The chain has TRBV19 and TRBJ1-1, with a possible D match to TRBD1 (6 bases). Trimming cost V 7 bases and J 3 bases, with 15 bases left between them. Per the germline V gene, CDR1 is LNHDA and CDR2 is SQIVND (reference sequence). This CDR3 has 14 amino acids. The CDR3 protein is CASIGGASDTEAFF. CDR3 DNA: TGTGCCAGTATTGGGGGGGCGAGTGACACTGAAGCTTTCTTT. Drawing the rest from reference TRBV19 and TRBJ1-1, the complete variable domain is DGGITQSPKYLFRKEGQNVTLSCEQNLNHDAMYWYRQDPGQGLRLIYYSQIVNDFQKGDIAEGYSVSREKKESFPLTVTSAQKNPTAFYLCASIGGASDTEAFFGQGTRLTVV.

The count of this clone is one. This chain connects TRBV30 to TRBJ1-1, with D possibly being TRBD1 (5 bases). This CDR3 is built from 11 residues. Germline V gene sequence: CDR1 GTSNPN, CDR2 SVGIG (reference sequence). Trimming took off 0 bases at V and 13 bases at J, with 12 bases between the two ends. CDR3 amino acids: CAWSVGGRGFF. The CDR3 region has the DNA TGTGCCTGGAGTGTGGGGGGACGGGGTTTCTTT.

The chain couples TRBV29-1 to TRBJ1-1, with a weak D call TRBD1 (6 bases). The germline V gene encodes CDR1 SQVTM and CDR2 ANQGSEA. The ends were cut back, 4 bases at V and 5 bases at J, with 11 bases in the middle. This CDR3 spans 12 amino acids. The DNA for the CDR3 is TGCAGCGTTGGGGACATATGGACTGAAGCTTTCTTT. Its translation: CSVGDIWTEAFF.

The rearrangement joins TRBV5-1 to TRBJ1-1, with 7 nucleotides matching TRBD1. CDR1 is SGHRS, CDR2 YFSETQ, per germline. The J segment lost 5 bases and the V segment lost 0 bases, leaving 19 bases of the junction unmatched. This CDR3 region has 19 residues. CDR3 in amino acids: CASSLAYRFDHRGDTEAFF. In DNA, the CDR3 is TGCGCCAGCAGCTTGGCCTATAGGTTTGACCACAGGGGCGATACTGAAGCTTTCTTT.

The V gene is TRBV6-6, the J gene TRBJ1-5; D remains unclear. The CDR3 runs 14 residues. In germline, CDR1 is MNHNY, CDR2 SVGAGI (reference sequence). V lost 2 bases and J lost 6, with 11 bases in between. DNA for the CDR3: TGTGCCAGCAGTTACGGAGGCGCGGGTCAGCCCCAGCATTTT. Protein sequence: CASSYGGAGQPQHF.

In DNA, the CDR3 is TGTGCGGAGGCAAGCGCTAACTATGGCTACACCTTC. Its protein product is CAEASANYGYTF. The chain couples TRBV2 to TRBJ1-2, with unresolved D. Germline V lookup: CDR1 SNHLY, CDR2 FYNNEI. The CDR3 sequence is 12 residues long.

This rearrangement joins TRBV6-6 to TRBJ2-7; 10 bases are a match to TRBD1. The germline V gene encodes CDR1 MNHNY and CDR2 SVGAGI (reference sequence). The CDR3 extends over 15 amino acids. Losses at the gene ends were 5 bases for V and 2 bases for J; bases not matched to a gene: 6. The CDR3 region is CASSTGTGVPYEQYF. CDR3 nucleotides: TGTGCCAGCAGTACTGGGACAGGGGTGCCCTACGAGCAGTACTTC.

This chain connects TRBV11-1 to TRBJ2-2; TRBD2 matches at 9 bases. The length of the CDR3 is 17 residues. Germline CDR1 SGHAT, CDR2 FQDESV (reference sequence). The ends lost 0 bases at V and 6 bases at J; junction bases unmatched: 8. The CDR3 DNA follows: TGTGCCAGCAGCTTAGCCCTGGGTAGCGGGAGCGCCGGGGAGCTGTTTTTT. Its translation is CASSLALGSGSAGELFF. Full variable domain (rest looked up from reference TRBV11-1 and TRBJ2-2): EAEVAQSPRYKITEKSQAVAFWCDPISGHATLYWYRQILGQGPELLVQFQDESVVDDSQLPKDRFSAERLKGVDSTLKIQPAELGDSAMYLCASSLALGSGSAGELFFGEGSRLTVL.

This chain links TRBV7-3 with TRBJ2-5, with unresolved D. The better agreement between TRBJ2-7 and the DNA end casts doubt on the J call. The germline gives CDR1 SGHTA, CDR2 FQGTGA. This CDR3 contains 13 residues. The CDR3 protein is CASSLTYAYEQYF. DNA for the CDR3: TGTGCCAGCAGCTTAACGTATGCGTACGAGCAGTACTTC.

The chain couples TRBV5-4 to TRBJ2-1, with 9 nucleotides matching TRBD1. Germline V lookup: CDR1 SGHNT, CDR2 YYREEE (reference sequence). The CDR3 runs to 16 residues. With V trimmed by 4 bases and J by 7 bases, 12 bases remained unmatched. The CDR3 region is CASSPSGTGMWNEQFF. The CDR3, as DNA: TGTGCCAGCAGCCCCTCCGGGACAGGGATGTGGAATGAGCAGTTCTTC.

V is TRBV9 and J is TRBJ2-7; D is possibly TRBD1 (5 bases). CDR1 is SGDLS, CDR2 YYNGEE, per germline. With 1 base removed from V and 9 bases from J, the gap between germline ends came to 20 bases. CDR3 length: 15 amino acids. DNA of the CDR3: TGTGCCAGCAGCGTAAGTAACCGGGTCCCTCAGGGGCAGTACTTC. Encoded protein: CASSVSNRVPQGQYF.

The J gene is TRBJ2-2, the V gene TRBV19, with 7 bases matching TRBD1. Per the germline V gene, CDR1 is LNHDA and CDR2 is SQIVND (reference sequence). V shed 3 bases and J 4 bases; nucleotides not matched to a gene: 2. The CDR3 has 14 residues. The CDR3 DNA is TGTGCCAGTAGTATTAGGGGGCGCACCGGGGAGCTGTTTTTT. Translated: CASSIRGRTGELFF.